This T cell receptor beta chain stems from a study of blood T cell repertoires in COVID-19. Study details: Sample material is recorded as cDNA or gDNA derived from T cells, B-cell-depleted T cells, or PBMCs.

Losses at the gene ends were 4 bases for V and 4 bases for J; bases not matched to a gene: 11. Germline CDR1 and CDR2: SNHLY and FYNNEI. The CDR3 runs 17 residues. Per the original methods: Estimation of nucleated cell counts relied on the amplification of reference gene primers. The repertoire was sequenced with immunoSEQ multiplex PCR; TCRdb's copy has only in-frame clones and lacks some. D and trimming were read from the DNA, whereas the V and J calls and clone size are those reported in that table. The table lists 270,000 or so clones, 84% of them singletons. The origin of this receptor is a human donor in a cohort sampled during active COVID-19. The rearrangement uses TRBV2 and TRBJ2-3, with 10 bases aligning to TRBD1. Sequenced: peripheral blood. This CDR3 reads CASSARPGQGFADTQYF. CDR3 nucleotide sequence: TGTGCCAGCAGTGCCCGCCCGGGACAGGGGTTCGCAGATACGCAGTATTTT.